The present T cell receptor beta chain was sequenced within a study of blood T cell repertoires in COVID-19. This table comes from immunoSEQ multiplex PCR, and its TCRdb copy is limited to in-frame clones, with some not included. The sample has about 160,000 clones; about 92% are singletons. This CDR3 has 15 residues. The ends were cut back, 4 bases at V and 2 bases at J, with 16 bases in the middle. Germline CDR1 SGHNT, CDR2 YYREEE (reference sequence). The chain uses TRBV5-4 and TRBJ2-7; no definite D call. Sequenced: peripheral blood. The sequence derives from a man in his thirties or forties with COVID-19, enrolled during active disease. The CDR3, as DNA: TGTGCCAGCAGCGCAGGATCTTCTTCGACCTACGAGCAGTACTTC. Translation: CASSAGSSSTYEQYF.